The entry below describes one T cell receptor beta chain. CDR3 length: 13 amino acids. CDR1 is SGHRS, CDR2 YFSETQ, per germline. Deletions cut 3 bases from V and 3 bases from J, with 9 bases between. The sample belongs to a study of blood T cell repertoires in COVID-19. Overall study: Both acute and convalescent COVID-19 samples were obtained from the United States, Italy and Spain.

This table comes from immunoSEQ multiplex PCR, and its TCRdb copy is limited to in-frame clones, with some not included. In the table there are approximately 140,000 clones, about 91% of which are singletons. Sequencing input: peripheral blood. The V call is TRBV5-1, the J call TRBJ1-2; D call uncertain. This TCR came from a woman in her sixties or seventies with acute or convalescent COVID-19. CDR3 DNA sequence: TGCGCCAGCAGCTCGACTATAGACTATGGCTACACCTTC. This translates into CASSSTIDYGYTF.